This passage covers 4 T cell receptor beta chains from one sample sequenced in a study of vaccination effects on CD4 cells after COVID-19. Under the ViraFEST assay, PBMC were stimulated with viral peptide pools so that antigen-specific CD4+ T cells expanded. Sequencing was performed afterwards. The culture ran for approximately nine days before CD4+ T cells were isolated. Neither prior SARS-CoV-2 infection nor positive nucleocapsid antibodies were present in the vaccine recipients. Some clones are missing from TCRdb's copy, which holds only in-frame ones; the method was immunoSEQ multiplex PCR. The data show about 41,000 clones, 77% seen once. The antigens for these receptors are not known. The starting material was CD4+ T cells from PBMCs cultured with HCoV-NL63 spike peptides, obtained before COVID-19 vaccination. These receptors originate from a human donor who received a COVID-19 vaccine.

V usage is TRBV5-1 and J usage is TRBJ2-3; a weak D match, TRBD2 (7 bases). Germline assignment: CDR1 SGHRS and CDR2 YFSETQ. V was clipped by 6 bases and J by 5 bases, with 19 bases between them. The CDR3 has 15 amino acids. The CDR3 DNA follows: TGCGCCAGCAACCGAGGTGGGGGGGCCGGAGATACGCAGTATTTT. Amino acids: CASNRGGGAGDTQYF.

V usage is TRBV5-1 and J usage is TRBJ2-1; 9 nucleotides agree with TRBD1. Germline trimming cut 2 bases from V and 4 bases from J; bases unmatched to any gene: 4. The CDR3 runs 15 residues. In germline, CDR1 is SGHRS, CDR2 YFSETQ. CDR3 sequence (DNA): TGCGCCAGCAGCTTATCGGGACAGGGTTACAATGAGCAGTTCTTC. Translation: CASSLSGQGYNEQFF. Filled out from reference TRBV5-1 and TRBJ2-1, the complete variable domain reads KAGVTQTPRYLIKTRGQQVTLSCSPISGHRSVSWYQQTPGQGLQFLFEYFSETQRNKGNFPGRFSGRQFSNSRSEMNVSTLELGDSALYLCASSLSGQGYNEQFFGPGTRLTVL.

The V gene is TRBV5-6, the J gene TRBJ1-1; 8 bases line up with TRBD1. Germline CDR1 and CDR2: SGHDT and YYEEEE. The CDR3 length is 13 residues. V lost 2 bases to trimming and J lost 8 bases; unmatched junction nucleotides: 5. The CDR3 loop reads CASSFRGRPEAFF. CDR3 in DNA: TGTGCCAGCAGCTTCAGGGGGCGGCCCGAAGCTTTCTTT.

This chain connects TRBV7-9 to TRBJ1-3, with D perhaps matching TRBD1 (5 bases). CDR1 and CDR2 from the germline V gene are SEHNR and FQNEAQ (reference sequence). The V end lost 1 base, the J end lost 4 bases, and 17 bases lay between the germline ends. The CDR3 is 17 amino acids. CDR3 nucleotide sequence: TGTGCCAGCAGCTTAGAGGCAGGGAGAAGTGGAGGAAACACCATATATTTT. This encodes CASSLEAGRSGGNTIYF.